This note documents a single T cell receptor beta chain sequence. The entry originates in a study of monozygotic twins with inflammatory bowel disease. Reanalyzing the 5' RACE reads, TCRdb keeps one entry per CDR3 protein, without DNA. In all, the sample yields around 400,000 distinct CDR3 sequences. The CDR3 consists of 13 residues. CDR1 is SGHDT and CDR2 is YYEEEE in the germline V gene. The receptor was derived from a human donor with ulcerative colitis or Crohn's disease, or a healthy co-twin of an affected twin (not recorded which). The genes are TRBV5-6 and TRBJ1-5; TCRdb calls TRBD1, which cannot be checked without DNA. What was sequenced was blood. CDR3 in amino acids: CASGAWGNQPQHF. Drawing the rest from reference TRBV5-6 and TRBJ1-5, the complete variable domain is DAGVTQSPTHLIKTRGQQVTLRCSPKSGHDTVSWYQQALGQGPQFIFQYYEEEERQRGNFPDRFSGHQFPNYSSELNVNALLLGDSALYLCASGAWGNQPQHFGDGTRLSIL.